The 10 T cell receptor beta chains in this list originate from one sample, sequenced in a study of blood T cell repertoires in COVID-19 (dated by TCRdb to 2018 to 2020). The protocol used for the library was the immunoSEQ multiplex PCR assay. TCRdb took over this immuneACCESS table, retaining in-frame rearrangements with V and J assigned. Such tables are incomplete; in checked studies, under half of the missing clones stem from an unresolved V gene, and the remainder is unexplained. In this sample the table shows around 130,000 clones, approximately 80% of which occur a single time. In total, the top ten clones hold roughly an eighth of the sample. The sequenced sample consisted of peripheral blood. These TCRs come from a woman aged 60-75 years with acute or convalescent COVID-19.

This chain links TRBV3-1 (or the pseudogene TRBV3-2) with TRBJ2-3; a weak D match, TRBD2 (6 bases). Germline V lookup: CDR1 LGHDT, CDR2 YNNKEL (reference sequence). This CDR3 is 13 amino acids long. V lost 4 bases and J lost 3, with 8 bases in between. The CDR3 spells CASSPRGTDTQYF. The DNA of the CDR3 is TGTGCCAGCAGCCCCCGGGGGACAGATACGCAGTATTTT.

CDR3 nucleotide sequence: TGTGCCAGCAGCCCCCAAGGCCCCGGGGAGCAGTTCTTC. Residues: CASSPQGPGEQFF. This chain uses TRBV7-3 with TRBJ2-1; D remains unclear. Germline V gene data show CDR1 as SGHTA and CDR2 as FQGTGA. The V gene lost 5 bases and the J gene lost 10 bases, with 15 bases spanning the gap. This CDR3 contains 13 residues.

The rearrangement links TRBV29-1 to TRBJ1-2; TRBD1 aligns across 7 bases. The CDR3 has 12 residues. Losses at the gene ends were 5 bases for V and 2 bases for J; bases not matched to a gene: 2. Germline-derived CDR1 and CDR2 are SQVTM and ANQGSEA. CDR3 protein: CSVRQGNYGYTF. In DNA, the CDR3 is TGCAGCGTTCGACAGGGAAACTATGGCTACACCTTC.

V is TRBV18 and J is TRBJ1-2; a possible D gene is TRBD1 (5 bases). The germline V gene encodes CDR1 KGHSH and CDR2 LQKENI. V lost 8 bases, J lost 6 bases, and 16 bases lay in between. This CDR3 has 13 residues. In DNA form, the CDR3 reads TGTGCCAGCCTCCCGCAGGGACTCGATGGCTACACCTTC. Translation: CASLPQGLDGYTF.

This sequence joins TRBV30 and TRBJ1-6; the D is unclear. V lost 4 bases, J lost 6 bases, and 7 bases lay in between. Germline-derived CDR1 and CDR2 are GTSNPN and SVGIG (reference sequence). CDR3 length: 12 amino acids. CDR3 amino acids: CAWKKSNSPLHF. CDR3 nucleotides: TGTGCCTGGAAAAAGAGTAATTCACCCCTCCACTTT.

The V call is TRBV7-9, the J call TRBJ1-1; D call uncertain. Germline CDR1 SEHNR, CDR2 FQNEAQ (reference sequence). The CDR3 is made up of 11 amino acids. Trimming cost V 5 bases and J 7 bases, with 8 bases left between them. The DNA for the CDR3 is TGTGCCAGCAGCCCCGTTAGTGAAGCTTTCTTT. Its protein product is CASSPVSEAFF.

V gene TRBV13 combines with J gene TRBJ1-2; 7 bases fit TRBD1. CDR3 length: 16 residues. V was pared by 5 bases and J by 0 bases, with 9 bases of the junction left unmatched. The germline V gene has CDR1 PRHDT and CDR2 FYEKMQ (reference sequence). The chain's CDR3 is CASSAMGQGANYGYTF. Here the CDR3 DNA reads TGTGCCAGCAGCGCAATGGGGCAGGGGGCTAACTATGGCTACACCTTC.

This clone was recorded once. This chain uses TRBV30 with TRBJ1-2, with a weak D call TRBD1 (5 bases). Trimming took off 1 base at V and 2 bases at J, with 14 bases between the two ends. This CDR3 region has 15 residues. Germline V gene lookup returns CDR1 GTSNPN and CDR2 SVGIG (reference sequence). CDR3 sequence (DNA): TGTGCCTGGAGTGACAAAGGAGGGGCGAACTATGGCTACACCTTC. Protein sequence: CAWSDKGGANYGYTF.

The rearrangement links TRBV5-6 to TRBJ1-1, with D hard to call. The germline CDR1 and CDR2 sequences are SGHDT and YYEEEE. Trimming removed 3 bases from V and 11 bases from J, with 11 bases in between. This CDR3 spans 11 amino acids. DNA of the CDR3: TGTGCCAGCAGCTACGCGGCGACGGCTTTCTTT. This gives the protein CASSYAATAFF.

The sample holds a few counts of this clone. The gene calls are TRBV24-1 and TRBJ2-2; 8 nucleotides line up with TRBD1. The CDR3 is 13 residues long. The V gene end was trimmed by 7 bases and the J gene end by 3 bases; junction bases not matched to a gene: 0. Germline V gives CDR1 KGHDR, CDR2 SFDVKD. The CDR3 DNA reads as TGTGCCACCAGGGACAGGGACACCGGGGAGCTGTTTTTT. As protein: CATRDRDTGELFF.